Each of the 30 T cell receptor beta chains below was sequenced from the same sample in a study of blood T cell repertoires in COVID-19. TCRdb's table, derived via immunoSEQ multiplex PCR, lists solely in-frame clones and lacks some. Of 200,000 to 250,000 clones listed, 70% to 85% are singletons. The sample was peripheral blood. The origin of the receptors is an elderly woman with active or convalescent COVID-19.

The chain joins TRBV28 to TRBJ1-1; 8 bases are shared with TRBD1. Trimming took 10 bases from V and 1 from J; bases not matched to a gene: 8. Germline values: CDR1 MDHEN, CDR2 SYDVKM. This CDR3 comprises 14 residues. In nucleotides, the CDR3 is TGTGCCACCCTTAACAGGGGGAAGAACACTGAAGCTTTCTTT. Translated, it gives CATLNRGKNTEAFF.

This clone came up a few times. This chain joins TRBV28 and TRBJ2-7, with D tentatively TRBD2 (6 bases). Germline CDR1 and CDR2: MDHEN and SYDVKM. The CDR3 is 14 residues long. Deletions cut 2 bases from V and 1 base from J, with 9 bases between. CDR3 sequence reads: CASSLVAGSYEQYF. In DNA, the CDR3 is TGTGCCAGCAGTTTAGTGGCGGGGTCCTACGAGCAGTACTTC.

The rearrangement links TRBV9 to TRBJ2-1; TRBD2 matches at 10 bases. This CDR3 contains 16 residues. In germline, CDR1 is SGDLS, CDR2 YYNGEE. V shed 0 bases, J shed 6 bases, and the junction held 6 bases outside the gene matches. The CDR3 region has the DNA TGTGCCAGCAGCGTAGCTACGTGGACTAGCGGCAATGAGCAGTTCTTC. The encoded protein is CASSVATWTSGNEQFF.

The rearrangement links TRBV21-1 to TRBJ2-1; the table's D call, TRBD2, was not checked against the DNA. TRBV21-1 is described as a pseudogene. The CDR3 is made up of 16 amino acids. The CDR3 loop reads CASSIGGSGGAFGQFF. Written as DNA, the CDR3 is TGTGCCAGCAGCATCGGAGGGAGCGGCGGGGCGTTTGGGCAGTTCTTC.

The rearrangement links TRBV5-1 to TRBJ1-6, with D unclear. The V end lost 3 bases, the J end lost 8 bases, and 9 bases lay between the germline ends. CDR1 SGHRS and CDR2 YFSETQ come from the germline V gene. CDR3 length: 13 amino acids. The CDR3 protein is CASSSSPDSPLHF. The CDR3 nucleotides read TGCGCCAGCAGCTCGTCCCCAGATTCACCCCTCCACTTT.

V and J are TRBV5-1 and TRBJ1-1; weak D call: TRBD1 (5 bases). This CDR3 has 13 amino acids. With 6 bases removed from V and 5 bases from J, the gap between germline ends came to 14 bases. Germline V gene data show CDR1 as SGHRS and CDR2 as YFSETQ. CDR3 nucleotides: TGCGCCAGCACCCTGGGGGGTTTAACTGAAGCTTTCTTT. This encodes CASTLGGLTEAFF.

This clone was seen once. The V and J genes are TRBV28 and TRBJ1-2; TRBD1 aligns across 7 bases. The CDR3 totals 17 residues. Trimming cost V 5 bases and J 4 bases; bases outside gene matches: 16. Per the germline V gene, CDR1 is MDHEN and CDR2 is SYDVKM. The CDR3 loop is CASSPIDSLGGIYGYTF. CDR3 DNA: TGTGCCAGCAGTCCTATCGACAGTCTAGGGGGCATCTATGGCTACACCTTC.

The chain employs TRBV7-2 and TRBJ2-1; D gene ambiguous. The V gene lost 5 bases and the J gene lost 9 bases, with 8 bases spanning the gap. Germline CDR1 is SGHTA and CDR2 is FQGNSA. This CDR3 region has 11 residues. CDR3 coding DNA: TGTGCCAGCAGCCCAGGTAGTGAGCAGTTCTTC. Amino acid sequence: CASSPGSEQFF.

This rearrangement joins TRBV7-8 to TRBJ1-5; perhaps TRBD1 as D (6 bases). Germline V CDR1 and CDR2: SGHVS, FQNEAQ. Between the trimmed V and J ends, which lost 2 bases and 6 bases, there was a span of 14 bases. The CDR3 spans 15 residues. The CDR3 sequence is CASSLQRGNGQPQHF. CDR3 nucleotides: TGTGCCAGCAGCTTACAAAGGGGGAATGGTCAGCCCCAGCATTTT. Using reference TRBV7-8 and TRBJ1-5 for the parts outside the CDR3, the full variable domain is GAGVSQSPRYKVAKRGQDVALRCDPISGHVSLFWYQQALGQGPEFLTYFQNEAQLDKSGLPSDRFFAERPEGSVSTLKIQRTQQEDSAVYLCASSLQRGNGQPQHFGDGTRLSIL.

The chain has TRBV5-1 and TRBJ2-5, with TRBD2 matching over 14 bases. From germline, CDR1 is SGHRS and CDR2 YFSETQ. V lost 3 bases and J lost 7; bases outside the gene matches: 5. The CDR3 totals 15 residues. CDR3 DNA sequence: TGCGCCAGCAGCTCCGGACTAGCGGGAGGCGGGACCCAGTACTTC. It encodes CASSSGLAGGGTQYF.

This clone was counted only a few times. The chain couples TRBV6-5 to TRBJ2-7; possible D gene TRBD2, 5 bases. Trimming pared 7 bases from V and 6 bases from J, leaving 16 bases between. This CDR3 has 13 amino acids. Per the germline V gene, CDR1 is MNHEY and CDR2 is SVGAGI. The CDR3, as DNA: TGTGCCAGCACCGACCCGGACGAGGGCGAGCAGTACTTC. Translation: CASTDPDEGEQYF.

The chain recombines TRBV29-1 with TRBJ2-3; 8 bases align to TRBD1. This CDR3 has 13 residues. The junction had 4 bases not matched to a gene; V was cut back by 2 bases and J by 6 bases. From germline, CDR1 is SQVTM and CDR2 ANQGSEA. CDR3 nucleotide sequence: TGCAGCGTTGAATACAGGGGGACGGATACGCAGTATTTT. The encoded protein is CSVEYRGTDTQYF.

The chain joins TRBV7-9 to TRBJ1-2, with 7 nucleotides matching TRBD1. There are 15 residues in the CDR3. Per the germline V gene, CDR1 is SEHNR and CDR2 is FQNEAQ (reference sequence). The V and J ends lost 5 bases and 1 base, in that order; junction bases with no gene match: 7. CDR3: CASSQLDRDNYGYTF. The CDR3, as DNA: TGTGCCAGCAGCCAATTAGACAGGGATAACTATGGCTACACCTTC.

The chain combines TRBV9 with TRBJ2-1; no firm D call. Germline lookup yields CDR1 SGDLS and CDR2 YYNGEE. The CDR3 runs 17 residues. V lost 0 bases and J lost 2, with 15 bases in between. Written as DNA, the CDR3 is TGTGCCAGCAGCGTAGGGTCGGGTGGAATCCCCTACAATGAGCAGTTCTTC. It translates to CASSVGSGGIPYNEQFF.

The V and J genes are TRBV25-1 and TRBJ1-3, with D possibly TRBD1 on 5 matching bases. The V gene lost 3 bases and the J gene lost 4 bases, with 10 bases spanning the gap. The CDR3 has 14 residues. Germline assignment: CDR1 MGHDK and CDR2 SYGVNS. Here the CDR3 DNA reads TGTGCCAGCAGTGACAGGGTGAGAGGAAACACCATATATTTT. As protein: CASSDRVRGNTIYF.

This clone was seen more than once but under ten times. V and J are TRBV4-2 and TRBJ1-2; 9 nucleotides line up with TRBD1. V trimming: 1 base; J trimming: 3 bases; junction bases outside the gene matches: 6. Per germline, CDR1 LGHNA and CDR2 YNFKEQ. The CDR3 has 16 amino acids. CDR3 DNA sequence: TGTGCCAGCAGCCAAGCCGGACAGGGGACTGACTATGGCTACACCTTC. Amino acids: CASSQAGQGTDYGYTF.

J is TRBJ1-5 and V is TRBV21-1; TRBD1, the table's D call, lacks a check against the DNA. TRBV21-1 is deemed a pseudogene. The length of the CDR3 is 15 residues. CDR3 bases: TGTGCCAGCAGCAGAAGACAGGGTAGGGGTCAGCCCCAGCATTTT. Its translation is CASSRRQGRGQPQHF.

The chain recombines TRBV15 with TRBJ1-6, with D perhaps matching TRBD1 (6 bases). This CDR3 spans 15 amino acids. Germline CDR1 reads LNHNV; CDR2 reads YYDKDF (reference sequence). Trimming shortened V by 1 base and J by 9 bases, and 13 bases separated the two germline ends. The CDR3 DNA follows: TGTGCCACCAGCAGAGGCCAGGGGTTTGGTTCACCCCTCCACTTT. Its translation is CATSRGQGFGSPLHF.

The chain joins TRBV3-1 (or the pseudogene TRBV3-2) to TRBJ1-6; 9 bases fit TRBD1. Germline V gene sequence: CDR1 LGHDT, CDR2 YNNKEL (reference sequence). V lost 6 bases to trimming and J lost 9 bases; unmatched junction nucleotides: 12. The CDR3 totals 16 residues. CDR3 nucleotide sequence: TGTGCCAGCAGTCTATTCACAGGGGGCGAGGGTTCACCCCTCCACTTT. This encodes CASSLFTGGEGSPLHF.

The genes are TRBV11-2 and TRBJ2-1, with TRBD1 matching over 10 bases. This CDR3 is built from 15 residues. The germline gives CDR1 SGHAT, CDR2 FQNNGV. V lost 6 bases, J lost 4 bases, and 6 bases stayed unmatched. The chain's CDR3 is CASSLDRGLYNEQFF. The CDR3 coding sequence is TGTGCCAGCAGTCTAGACAGGGGGCTATACAATGAGCAGTTCTTC.

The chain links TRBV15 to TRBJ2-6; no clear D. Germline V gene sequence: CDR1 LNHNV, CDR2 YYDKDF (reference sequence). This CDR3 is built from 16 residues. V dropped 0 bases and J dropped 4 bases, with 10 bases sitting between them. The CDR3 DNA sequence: TGTGCCACCAGCAGAGATCGAGTCTCCGGGGCCAACGTCCTGACTTTC. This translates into CATSRDRVSGANVLTF.

CDR3 sequence: CASSEYSRETQYF. The CDR3 DNA sequence: TGTGCCAGCAGTGAATATAGTAGAGAGACCCAGTACTTC. J is TRBJ2-5 and V is TRBV2; no definite D call. CDR1 and CDR2 from the germline V gene are SNHLY and FYNNEI. CDR3 length: 13 amino acids. With 2 bases removed from V and 4 bases from J, the gap between germline ends came to 8 bases.

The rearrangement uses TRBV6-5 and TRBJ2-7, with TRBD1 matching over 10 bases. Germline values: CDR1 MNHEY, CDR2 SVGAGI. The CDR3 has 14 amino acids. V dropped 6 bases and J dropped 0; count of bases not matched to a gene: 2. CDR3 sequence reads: CASRRQGASYEQYF. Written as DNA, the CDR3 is TGTGCCAGCAGAAGACAGGGGGCCTCCTACGAGCAGTACTTC.

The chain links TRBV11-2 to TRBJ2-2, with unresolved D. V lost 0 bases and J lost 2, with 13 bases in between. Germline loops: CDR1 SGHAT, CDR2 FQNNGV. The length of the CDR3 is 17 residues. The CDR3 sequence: CASSLDLYKSNTGELFF. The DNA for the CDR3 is TGTGCCAGCAGCTTAGATTTGTACAAATCAAACACCGGGGAGCTGTTTTTT.

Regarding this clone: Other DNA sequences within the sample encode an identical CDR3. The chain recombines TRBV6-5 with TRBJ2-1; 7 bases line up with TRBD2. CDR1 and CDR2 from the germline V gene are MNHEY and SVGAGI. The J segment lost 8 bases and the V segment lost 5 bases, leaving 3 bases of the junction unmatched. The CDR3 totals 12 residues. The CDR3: CASSPRGDEQFF. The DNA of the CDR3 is TGTGCCAGCAGTCCCCGGGGGGATGAGCAGTTCTTC.

This CDR3 reads CSSGTSGRVSSYNEQFF. The CDR3 nucleotides read TGCAGCTCGGGGACTAGCGGGAGGGTTTCCTCCTACAATGAGCAGTTCTTC. This chain uses TRBV29-1 with TRBJ2-1; 16 bases are a match to TRBD2. The J segment lost 0 bases and the V segment lost 8 bases, leaving 7 bases of the junction unmatched. The germline V gene has CDR1 SQVTM and CDR2 ANQGSEA. CDR3 length: 17 amino acids.

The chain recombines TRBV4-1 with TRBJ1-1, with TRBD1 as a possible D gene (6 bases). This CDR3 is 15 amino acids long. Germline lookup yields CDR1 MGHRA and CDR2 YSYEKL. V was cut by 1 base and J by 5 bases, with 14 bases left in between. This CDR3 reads CASSQGWEGGTEAFF. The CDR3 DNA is TGCGCCAGCAGCCAAGGCTGGGAGGGGGGAACTGAAGCTTTCTTT.

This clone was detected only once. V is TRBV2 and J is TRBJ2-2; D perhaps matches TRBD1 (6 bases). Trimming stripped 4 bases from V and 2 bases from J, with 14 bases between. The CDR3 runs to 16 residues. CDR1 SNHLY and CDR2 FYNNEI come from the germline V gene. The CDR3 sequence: CASSGRGRFNTGELFF. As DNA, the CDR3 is TGTGCCAGCAGTGGCAGGGGCCGTTTTAACACCGGGGAGCTGTTTTTT.

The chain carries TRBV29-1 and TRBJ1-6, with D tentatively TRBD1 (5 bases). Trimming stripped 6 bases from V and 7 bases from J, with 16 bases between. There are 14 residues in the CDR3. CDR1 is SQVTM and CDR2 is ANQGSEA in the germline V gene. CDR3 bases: TGCAGCGTCCGCCTGGACACGGCGAATTCACCCCTCCACTTT. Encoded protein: CSVRLDTANSPLHF.

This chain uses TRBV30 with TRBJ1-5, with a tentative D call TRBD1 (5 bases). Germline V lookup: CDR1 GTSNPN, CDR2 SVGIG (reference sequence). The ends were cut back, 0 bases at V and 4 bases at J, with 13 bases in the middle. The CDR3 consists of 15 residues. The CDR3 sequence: CAWSVHSGFNQPQHF. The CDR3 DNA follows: TGTGCCTGGAGTGTACATTCAGGGTTTAATCAGCCCCAGCATTTT.